Each of the 2 T cell receptor beta chains below was sequenced from the same sample in a study of beta chain features in type 1 diabetes. Sequenced material consisted of expressed TCRB transcripts (all of the isolated RNA was reverse transcribed). This table comes from immunoSEQ multiplex PCR, and its TCRdb copy is limited to in-frame clones, with some not included. The sample lists under 400,000 clones; 12% to 15% were seen once. Sequenced input: central memory CD4+ T cells from blood. The receptors originated from a man aged 30 to 39 in good health.

There are a few counts of this clone. The CDR3 spells CASSLDRVEEKLFF. Here the CDR3 DNA reads TGCGCCAGCAGCCTTGACAGGGTTGAAGAAAAACTGTTTTTT. This chain connects TRBV5-1 to TRBJ1-4; 7 nucleotides align to TRBD1. The CDR3 has 14 residues. The germline V gene has CDR1 SGHRS and CDR2 YFSETQ. The J segment lost 8 bases and the V segment lost 4 bases, leaving 8 bases of the junction unmatched.

This clone turned up a few times. The chain recombines TRBV11-3 with TRBJ1-1, with D possibly matching TRBD1 (5 bases). CDR3 length equals 16 residues. CDR1 and CDR2 from the germline V gene are SGHNT and YENEEA. Deletions cut 2 bases from V and 5 bases from J, with 18 bases between. CDR3 in amino acids: CASSLRSGLGDTEAFF. The CDR3 nucleotides are TGTGCCAGCAGCTTACGGTCGGGTTTGGGGGATACTGAAGCTTTCTTT. The full variable domain, its missing parts supplied by reference TRBV11-3 and TRBJ1-1, is EAGVVQSPRYKIIEKKQPVAFWCNPISGHNTLYWYLQNLGQGPELLIRYENEEAVDDSQLPKDRFSAERLKGVDSTLKIQPAELGDSAVYLCASSLRSGLGDTEAFFGQGTRLTVV.